This note documents a single T cell receptor beta chain sequence. Its antigen is undetermined. Unique-molecular-identifier-tagged TCR beta cDNA libraries were used. cDNA molecules numbering some 500,000 came from approximately 1 to 10 million T cells. Each CDR3 protein is one row after TCRdb ran MiXCR on the PCR reads. The sample carries some 160,000 distinct CDR3 sequences, 30% to 45% recorded once. The data belong to a study of post-analysis software for immune sequencing data. Looking at the study overall: In terms of disease course, relapsing-remitting, secondary progressive and progressive-relapsing multiple sclerosis were included. Study-wide results and caveats: The five TRBV segments detected at higher frequency in patients than in controls included TRBV5-6, TRBV5-1 and TRBV20-1. Among multiple sclerosis patients, normalized Chao1 diversity was significantly below that of controls.

V lost 2 bases, J lost 5 bases, and 4 bases stayed unmatched. The CDR3 is 15 residues long. Germline CDR1 reads SGHRS; CDR2 reads YFSETQ. The source is a girl aged 10 to 17 with multiple sclerosis. This chain connects TRBV5-1 to TRBJ1-5; 10 bases agree with TRBD1. The input for sequencing was blood, taken after autologous hematopoietic stem cell transplantation. The CDR3 sequence: CASSFGTGDHQPQHF. Written as DNA, the CDR3 is TGCGCCAGCAGCTTTGGGACAGGGGACCATCAGCCCCAGCATTTT.